These T cell receptor beta chains were read from a single sample in a study of breast tumors, draining lymph nodes, adjacent tissues. In TCRdb, the multiplex PCR reads were re-called with MiXCR into one record per CDR3 protein. The sample shows about 200,000 distinct CDR3 sequences, 30% to 40% of them seen only once. Sequencing was done on a sample of axillary lymph node tissue. The receptors stem from a female donor with breast cancer. Some clones in this sample may be carry-over from other donors' samples. Both conserved end residues are part of each CDR3. The D gene is left open where the match is weak. Not every row has a clone size; where given, it reads once, few, many or a size class.

j_call: TRBJ2-5
v_call: TRBV28
clone_size: -
d_call: TRBD1
cdr3_aa: CASSRSGTGGRETQYF
cdr3_nt: TGTGCCAGCAGTCGATCAGGGACAGGGGGTCGAGAGACCCAGTACTTC

j_call: TRBJ1-4
v_call: TRBV19
clone_size: many
d_call: TRBD1
cdr3_aa: CASSNRGGATNEKLFF
cdr3_nt: TGTGCCAGTAGTAACAGGGGGGGAGCAACTAATGAAAAACTGTTTTTT

j_call: TRBJ1-6
v_call: TRBV29-1
clone_size: -
d_call: -
cdr3_aa: CSAQRGGDLAGKTSPLHF
cdr3_nt: TGCAGCGCCCAACGGGGGGGGGATCTAGCAGGGAAGACTTCACCCCTCCACTTT

j_call: TRBJ2-5
v_call: TRBV2
clone_size: -
d_call: -
cdr3_aa: CASLGAHRGGQETQYF
cdr3_nt: TGTGCCAGCTTGGGGGCCCACAGGGGGGGCCAAGAGACCCAGTACTTC

j_call: TRBJ1-5
v_call: TRBV10-2
clone_size: many
d_call: TRBD1
cdr3_aa: CASSESGGGSNQPQHF
cdr3_nt: TGCGCCAGCAGTGAGTCAGGGGGCGGAAGCAATCAGCCCCAGCATTTT

j_call: TRBJ1-2
v_call: TRBV7-8
clone_size: many
d_call: -
cdr3_aa: CASSFSNYGYTF
cdr3_nt: TGTGCCAGCAGCTTTAGCAACTATGGCTACACCTTC

j_call: TRBJ2-1
v_call: TRBV7-3
clone_size: many
d_call: -
cdr3_aa: CASSLTPGRVGYNEQFF
cdr3_nt: TGTGCCAGCAGCTTAACTCCTGGTCGAGTCGGCTACAATGAGCAGTTCTTC

j_call: TRBJ2-7
v_call: TRBV10-3
clone_size: many
d_call: -
cdr3_aa: CAISGAGDEQYF
cdr3_nt: TGTGCCATCAGTGGGGCAGGCGACGAGCAGTACTTC

j_call: TRBJ2-5
v_call: TRBV7-3
clone_size: many
d_call: TRBD1
cdr3_aa: CASSSQTQGDETQYF
cdr3_nt: TGTGCCAGCAGCTCGCAGACCCAGGGGGACGAGACCCAGTACTTC

j_call: TRBJ2-1
v_call: TRBV7-3
clone_size: many
d_call: -
cdr3_aa: CASSFQGGPNNEQFF
cdr3_nt: TGTGCCAGCAGCTTTCAGGGGGGCCCAAACAATGAGCAGTTCTTC

j_call: TRBJ2-7
v_call: TRBV20-1
clone_size: many
d_call: TRBD1
cdr3_aa: CSASPGQGSYEQYF
cdr3_nt: TGCAGTGCTAGTCCCGGACAGGGGTCCTACGAGCAGTACTTC

j_call: TRBJ2-2
v_call: TRBV12-3/TRBV12-4
clone_size: many
d_call: -
cdr3_aa: CASSSGDLDTGELFF
cdr3_nt: TGTGCCAGCAGTTCAGGGGATTTGGACACCGGGGAGCTGTTTTTT

j_call: TRBJ2-2
v_call: TRBV7-9
clone_size: -
d_call: TRBD2
cdr3_aa: CASSCPGGGTGELFF
cdr3_nt: TGTGCCAGCAGCTGCCCGGGGGGGGGAACCGGGGAGCTGTTTTTT

j_call: TRBJ2-5
v_call: TRBV7-9
clone_size: -
d_call: -
cdr3_aa: CASSQESGRGHQETQYF
cdr3_nt: TGTGCCAGCAGCCAGGAATCAGGACGGGGGCACCAAGAGACCCAGTACTTC

j_call: TRBJ2-3
v_call: TRBV15
clone_size: -
d_call: -
cdr3_aa: CATSRSGAGLGGTDTQYF
cdr3_nt: TGTGCCACCAGCAGGTCGGGGGCGGGGTTAGGCGGCACAGATACGCAGTATTTT

j_call: TRBJ2-7
v_call: TRBV5-1
clone_size: -
d_call: TRBD2
cdr3_aa: CASSTSGSPIYEQYF
cdr3_nt: TGCGCCAGCAGCACTAGCGGGAGCCCGATCTACGAGCAGTATTTC